This T cell receptor (beta chain) was sequenced in a study of CD8 T cells in Susac syndrome. Reverse transcription of roughly 0.45 to 1 ug RNA was performed with random hexamers. Each CDR3 protein gets one entry after TCRdb re-called the immunoSEQ multiplex PCR reads with MiXCR. The table records fewer than 200,000 distinct CDR3 sequences, roughly nine tenths of them present only once. This CDR3 region has 16 residues. CDR1 is MNHNS, CDR2 SASEGT, per germline. V shed 6 bases and J shed 7 bases, with 21 bases lying between them. Input material: CD4+ T cells from PBMCs. The receptor was isolated from a human donor with Susac syndrome. The chain has TRBV6-1 and TRBJ2-2; possible D gene TRBD2, 6 bases. CDR3 sequence (DNA): TGTGCCAGCAGCCACCTGTCAGGGCCCGGGGGCGGGGAGCTGTTTTTT. Its protein product is CASSHLSGPGGGELFF.